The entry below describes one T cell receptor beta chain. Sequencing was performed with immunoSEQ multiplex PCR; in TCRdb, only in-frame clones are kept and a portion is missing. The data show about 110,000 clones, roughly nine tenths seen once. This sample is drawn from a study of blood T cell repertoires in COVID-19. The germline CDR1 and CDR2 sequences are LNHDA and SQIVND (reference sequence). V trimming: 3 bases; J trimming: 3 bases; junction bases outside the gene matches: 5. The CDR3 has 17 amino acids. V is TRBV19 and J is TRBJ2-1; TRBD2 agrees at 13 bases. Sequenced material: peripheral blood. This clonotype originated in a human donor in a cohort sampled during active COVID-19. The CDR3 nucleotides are TGTGCCAGTAGTATCAAGCGACTAGCGGGAGGCTACAATGAGCAGTTCTTC. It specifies CASSIKRLAGGYNEQFF. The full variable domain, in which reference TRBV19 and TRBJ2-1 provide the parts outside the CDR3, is DGGITQSPKYLFRKEGQNVTLSCEQNLNHDAMYWYRQDPGQGLRLIYYSQIVNDFQKGDIAEGYSVSREKKESFPLTVTSAQKNPTAFYLCASSIKRLAGGYNEQFFGPGTRLTVL.